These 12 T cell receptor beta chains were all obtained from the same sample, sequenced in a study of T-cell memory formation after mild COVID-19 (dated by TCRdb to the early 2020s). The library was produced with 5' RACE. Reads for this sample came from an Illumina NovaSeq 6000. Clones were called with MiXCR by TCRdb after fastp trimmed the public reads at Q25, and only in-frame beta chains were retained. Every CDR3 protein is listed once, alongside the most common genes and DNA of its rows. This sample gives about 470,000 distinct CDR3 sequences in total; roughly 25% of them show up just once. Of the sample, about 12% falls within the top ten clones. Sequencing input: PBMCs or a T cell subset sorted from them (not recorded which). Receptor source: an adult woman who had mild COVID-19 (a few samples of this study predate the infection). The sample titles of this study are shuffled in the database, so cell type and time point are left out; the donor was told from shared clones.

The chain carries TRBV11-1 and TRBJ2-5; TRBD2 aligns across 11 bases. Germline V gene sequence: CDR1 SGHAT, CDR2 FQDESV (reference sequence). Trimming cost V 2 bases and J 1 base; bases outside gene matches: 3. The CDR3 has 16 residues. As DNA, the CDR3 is TGTGCCAGCAGCTTAAGAACTAGCGGGGGCCAAGAGACCCAGTACTTC. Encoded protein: CASSLRTSGGQETQYF. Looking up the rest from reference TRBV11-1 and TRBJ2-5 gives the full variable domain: EAEVAQSPRYKITEKSQAVAFWCDPISGHATLYWYRQILGQGPELLVQFQDESVVDDSQLPKDRFSAERLKGVDSTLKIQPAELGDSAMYLCASSLRTSGGQETQYFGPGTRLLVL.

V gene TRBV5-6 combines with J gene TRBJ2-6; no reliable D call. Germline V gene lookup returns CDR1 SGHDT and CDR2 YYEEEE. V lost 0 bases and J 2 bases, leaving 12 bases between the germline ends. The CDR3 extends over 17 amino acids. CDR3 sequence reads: CASSLVDTAPGANVLTF. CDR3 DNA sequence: TGTGCCAGCAGCTTGGTGGATACTGCTCCTGGGGCCAACGTCCTGACTTTC.

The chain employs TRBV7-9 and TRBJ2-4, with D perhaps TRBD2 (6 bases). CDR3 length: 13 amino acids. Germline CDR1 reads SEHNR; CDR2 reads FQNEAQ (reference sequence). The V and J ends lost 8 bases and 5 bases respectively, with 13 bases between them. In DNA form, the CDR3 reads TGTGCCAGCTCCTCGACGGGGGAAAACATTCAGTACTTC. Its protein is CASSSTGENIQYF.

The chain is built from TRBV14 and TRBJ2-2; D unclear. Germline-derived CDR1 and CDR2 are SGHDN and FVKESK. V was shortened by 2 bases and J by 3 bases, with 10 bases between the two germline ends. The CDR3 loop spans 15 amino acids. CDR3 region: CASSQTRLHTGELFF. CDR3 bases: TGTGCCAGCAGCCAAACTCGGCTACACACCGGGGAGCTGTTTTTT.

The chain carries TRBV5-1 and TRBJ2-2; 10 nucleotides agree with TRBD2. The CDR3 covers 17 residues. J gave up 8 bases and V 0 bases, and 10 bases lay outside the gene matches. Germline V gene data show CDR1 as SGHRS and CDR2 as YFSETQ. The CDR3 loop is CASSLGLAGVQGGELFF. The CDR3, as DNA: TGCGCCAGCAGCTTGGGTCTAGCGGGAGTCCAGGGAGGGGAGCTGTTTTTT.

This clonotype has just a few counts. The CDR3 here is CASSLAPGQGAGNTIYF. The CDR3 nucleotides are TGCGCCAGCAGCTTGGCTCCGGGACAGGGGGCCGGAAACACCATATATTTT. The chain combines TRBV5-1 with TRBJ1-3; 12 bases map to TRBD1. The germline V gene encodes CDR1 SGHRS and CDR2 YFSETQ. The junction had 5 bases not matched to a gene; V was cut back by 0 bases and J by 4 bases. This CDR3 contains 17 residues.

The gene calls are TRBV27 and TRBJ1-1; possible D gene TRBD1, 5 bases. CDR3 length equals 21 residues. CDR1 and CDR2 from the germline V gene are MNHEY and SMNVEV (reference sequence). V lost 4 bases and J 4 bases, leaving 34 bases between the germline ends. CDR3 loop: CASSSYIGPIPMRGTGTEAFF. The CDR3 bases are TGTGCCAGCAGTTCATACATCGGACCAATTCCCATGCGTGGGACGGGCACTGAAGCTTTCTTT.

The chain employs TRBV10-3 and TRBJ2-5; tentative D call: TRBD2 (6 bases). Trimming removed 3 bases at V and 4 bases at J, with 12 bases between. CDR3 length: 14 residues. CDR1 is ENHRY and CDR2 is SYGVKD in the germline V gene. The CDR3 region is CAISEPGLLETQYF. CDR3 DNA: TGTGCCATCAGTGAACCGGGACTCCTAGAGACCCAGTACTTC.

CDR3 sequence: CATSDSRTAYNEQFF. In nucleotides, the CDR3 is TGTGCCACCAGTGATTCGAGGACAGCCTACAATGAGCAGTTCTTC. The V gene is TRBV24-1, the J gene TRBJ2-1; possible D gene TRBD1, 6 bases. The V and J ends lost 2 bases and 2 bases respectively, with 9 bases between them. The CDR3 is 15 amino acids. Germline V CDR1 and CDR2: KGHDR, SFDVKD.

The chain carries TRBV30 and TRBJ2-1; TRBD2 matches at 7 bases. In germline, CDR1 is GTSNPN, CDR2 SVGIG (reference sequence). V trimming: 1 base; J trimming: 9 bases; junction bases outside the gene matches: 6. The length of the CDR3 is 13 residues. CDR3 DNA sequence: TGTGCCTGGAGTGCGATAAGGGAGGGTGAGCAGTTCTTC. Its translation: CAWSAIREGEQFF.

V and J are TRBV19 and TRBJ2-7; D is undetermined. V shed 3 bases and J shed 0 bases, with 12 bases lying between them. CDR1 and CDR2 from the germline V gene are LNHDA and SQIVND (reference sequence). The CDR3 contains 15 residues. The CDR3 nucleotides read TGTGCCAGTAGTATCGCGGCCCTGAGCTCCTACGAGCAGTACTTC. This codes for CASSIAALSSYEQYF.

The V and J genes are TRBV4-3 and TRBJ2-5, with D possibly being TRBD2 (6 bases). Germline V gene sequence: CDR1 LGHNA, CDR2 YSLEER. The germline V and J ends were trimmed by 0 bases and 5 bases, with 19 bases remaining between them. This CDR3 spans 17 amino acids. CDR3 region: CASSQDGGILPGETQYF. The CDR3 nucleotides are TGCGCCAGCAGCCAAGATGGGGGGATCCTCCCGGGGGAGACCCAGTACTTC.